The rows below give T cell receptor beta chains drawn from one sample of a study of T cells after yellow fever vaccination. TCRdb reanalysed the 5' RACE reads using MiXCR and keeps one entry per CDR3 protein. The sample has over 110,000 distinct CDR3 sequences, 7.7% seen once. The specimen comprised CD4+ T cells sorted from PBMCs, sampled 5 days after the yellow fever booster vaccination. The receptors shown here come from a man under 40 who received the YFV17D yellow fever vaccine. The CDR3 runs from the conserved cysteine through the conserved F or W. Fields, in order: clone size, D gene, J gene, V gene, CDR3 protein. D genes are given only for firm matches. Clone size appears in some rows only: once, few, many, or a class for an expanded clone.

many | - | TRBJ2-5 | TRBV10-3 | CAISGYQETQYF
- | - | TRBJ2-7 | TRBV7-2 | CASSPRRGAHLYEQYF
many | TRBD2 | TRBJ2-2 | TRBV5-4 | CASSWGTSTDTGELFF
many | - | TRBJ2-1 | TRBV28 | CASRAPGLLTYNEQFF
many | - | TRBJ2-1 | TRBV24-1 | CATSDGRDPFSQQFF
many | - | TRBJ1-2 | TRBV27 | CASSIGLRGGYTF
- | - | TRBJ2-1 | TRBV7-6 | CASSPPAGGNEQFF
many | - | TRBJ1-5 | TRBV7-9 | CASSPGEGGNQPQHF
many | - | TRBJ2-4 | TRBV20-1 | CSARETQGAKNIQYF
few | - | TRBJ2-3 | TRBV19 | CASSTKKDTQYF
many | - | TRBJ2-3 | TRBV12-3/TRBV12-4 | CASSTLSRGFPDTQYF
many | - | TRBJ2-7 | TRBV30 | CAWGRAGSYEQYF
few | TRBD1 | TRBJ2-1 | TRBV20-1 | CSARSGQIFNEQFF
few | TRBD2 | TRBJ2-3 | TRBV7-2 | CASSTRLAGAVDTQYF
- | TRBD1 | TRBJ2-1 | TRBV7-6 | CASSLTGVANEQFF
many | TRBD2 | TRBJ2-1 | TRBV5-1 | CASSSRLAGGSYNEQFF
many | - | TRBJ1-6 | TRBV5-1 | CASSFHDSYNSPLHF
many | - | TRBJ2-2 | TRBV12-3/TRBV12-4 | CASSMWDTGELFF
- | TRBD2 | TRBJ2-1 | TRBV3-1 | CASSQETTSGRAYNQFF
many | TRBD2 | TRBJ2-3 | TRBV3-1 | CASSQGAGVSTDTQYF
many | - | TRBJ1-2 | TRBV19 | CASTERDIYGYTF
many | - | TRBJ2-2 | TRBV5-5 | CASSLVGTANTGELFF
many | - | TRBJ2-4 | TRBV2 | CASTPQNIQYF
- | - | TRBJ2-1 | TRBV20-1 | CSARGPLQGIEQFF
many | - | TRBJ2-1 | TRBV12-3/TRBV12-4 | CATTGYNEQFF
many | - | TRBJ1-1 | TRBV7-8 | CASSSTDRRATEAFF
many | TRBD1 | TRBJ2-2 | TRBV12-3/TRBV12-4 | CASSLDRRPTGTGELFF
few | TRBD2 | TRBJ2-1 | TRBV12-3/TRBV12-4 | CASSSRGPLLAGAGEQFF
many | - | TRBJ2-2 | TRBV3-1 | CASSQRAGAGELFF
many | - | TRBJ2-1 | TRBV20-1 | CSARDRLYNEQFF
many | - | TRBJ2-3 | TRBV12-3/TRBV12-4 | CASSPLRSFTDTQYF
few | TRBD1 | TRBJ1-2 | TRBV4-3 | CASSQRGQGPDGYTF
many | TRBD2 | TRBJ2-5 | TRBV12-3/TRBV12-4 | CASASGTSGARETQYF
- | - | TRBJ2-3 | TRBV4-2 | CASSQDNFGGTQYF
few | - | TRBJ1-5 | TRBV20-1 | CSARDPFGRVLDQPQHF
once | - | TRBJ2-7 | TRBV4-2 | CASSQAAGVYEQYF
many | - | TRBJ2-7 | TRBV6-5 | CASSYSYTSYEQYF
many | - | TRBJ2-5 | TRBV14 | CASSQDSSYRVTQYF
- | TRBD1 | TRBJ1-5 | TRBV20-1 | CSARGPTGANQPQHF
many | - | TRBJ1-3 | TRBV5-1 | CASSEGPHGSGNTIYF
many | - | TRBJ2-7 | TRBV10-1 | CASSDPWEGTTYEQYF
many | TRBD2 | TRBJ2-3 | TRBV6-5 | CASSWGRGGTDTQYF
many | - | TRBJ2-7 | TRBV20-1 | CSSPLPGAYEQYF
many | TRBD1 | TRBJ2-3 | TRBV5-1 | CASSSGTATDTQYF
many | TRBD2 | TRBJ2-1 | TRBV5-1 | CASSPALAGINEQFF
- | - | TRBJ2-2 | TRBV12-3/TRBV12-4 | CASSRAWENTGELFF
many | TRBD1 | TRBJ2-7 | TRBV18 | CASSPPGQAGARYF
many | TRBD2 | TRBJ2-7 | TRBV5-1 | CASSFGTSETYEQYF